This entry lists 16 T cell receptor beta chains sequenced from one sample in a study of response to subunit inactivated influenza vaccine. TCRdb recomputed calls from the RT-PCR reads with MiXCR, one row per CDR3 protein. The sample records 500,000 to 600,000 distinct CDR3 sequences, about 15% being singletons. Material: CD4+ T cells sorted from PBMCs, obtained roughly 24 months after vaccination. The receptors come from a man aged 45 to 70 who received an inactivated influenza vaccine.

This clonotype was counted at least ten times. The CDR3, as DNA: TGTGCCAGCAGCTATGGGGACAGGACGACAATTGAGACCCAGTACTTC. This gives the protein CASSYGDRTTIETQYF. This chain joins TRBV21-1 and TRBJ2-5; the DNA was not compared with TRBD1, the D call given in the table. TRBV21-1 is a known pseudogene. CDR3 length equals 16 residues.

J is TRBJ2-3 and V is TRBV20-1, with 7 bases aligning to TRBD2. The CDR3 loop spans 12 amino acids. Per germline, CDR1 DFQATT and CDR2 SNEGSKA (reference sequence). The J segment lost 5 bases and the V segment lost 6 bases, leaving 5 bases of the junction unmatched. The CDR3 region is CSAGLVGDTQYF. The CDR3, as DNA: TGCAGTGCAGGACTAGTCGGAGATACGCAGTATTTT.

The sample holds many counts of this clonotype. The rearrangement uses TRBV12-3 or TRBV12-4 and TRBJ2-7; D is perhaps TRBD2 (5 bases). The CDR3 runs to 14 residues. Trimming left V 6 bases short and J 6 bases short, with 18 bases between. The CDR3 DNA reads as TGTGCCAGCAGACCCCACTCGGCCGCGGGCGAGCAGTACTTC. Amino acid sequence: CASRPHSAAGEQYF.

The CDR3: CSARGSGTGGHEQYF. The CDR3 region has the DNA TGCAGTGCTAGGGGGAGTGGGACAGGGGGCCACGAGCAGTACTTC. This chain joins TRBV20-1 and TRBJ2-7; 12 bases agree with TRBD1. Trimming cost V 3 bases and J 5 bases; bases outside gene matches: 8. CDR1 and CDR2 from the germline V gene are DFQATT and SNEGSKA (reference sequence). The CDR3 contains 15 residues.

The chain has TRBV2 and TRBJ2-7, with 11 bases aligning to TRBD1. The germline V gene has CDR1 SNHLY and CDR2 FYNNEI. With 8 bases clipped from V and 5 bases from J, the junction kept 5 bases outside the gene matches. CDR3 length: 13 residues. This chain's CDR3 is CASLRDRGNEQYF. In nucleotides, the CDR3 is TGTGCCAGCCTCCGGGACAGGGGGAACGAGCAGTACTTC.

This clonotype was seen a handful of times. The rearrangement joins TRBV15 to TRBJ2-1; 11 bases are shared with TRBD2. The trim removed 5 bases at V and 7 bases at J, leaving 7 bases unmatched. The CDR3 is 15 residues long. Germline V gives CDR1 LNHNV, CDR2 YYDKDF (reference sequence). The CDR3 loop is CATSVLAGVPNEQFF. DNA of the CDR3: TGTGCCACCAGCGTACTAGCGGGAGTTCCAAATGAGCAGTTCTTC.

This clonotype was seen more than once but under ten times. J is TRBJ1-2 and V is TRBV6-2 or TRBV6-3, with TRBD1 identical over 10 bases. From germline, CDR1 is MNHEY and CDR2 SVGEGT. The CDR3 covers 17 residues. The trim removed 6 bases at V and 2 bases at J, leaving 12 bases unmatched. The CDR3 DNA is TGTGCCAGCAGCCTTCGGGGACAGGGGACTTCGAACTATGGCTACACCTTC. This codes for CASSLRGQGTSNYGYTF.

The chain couples TRBV10-2 to TRBJ2-7, with 12 positions matching TRBD1. Looked up from germline, CDR1 is WSHSY and CDR2 is SAAADI. The ends lost 6 bases at V and 7 bases at J; junction bases unmatched: 16. This CDR3 contains 17 residues. CDR3 nucleotide sequence: TGCGCCAGCAGAAGATCTTTCTCCGGGACAGGGGGCAGAGAGCAGTACTTC. Translated: CASRRSFSGTGGREQYF.

This chain uses TRBV20-1 with TRBJ1-2, with D unresolved. Germline CDR1 is DFQATT and CDR2 is SNEGSKA (reference sequence). The ends were cut back, 5 bases at V and 7 bases at J, with 11 bases in the middle. CDR3 length: 11 amino acids. The CDR3 bases are TGCAGTGCTCCACAATCAGGTGGCTACACCTTC. Translation: CSAPQSGGYTF.

The rearrangement links TRBV6-2 or TRBV6-3 to TRBJ2-3, with TRBD2 identical over 12 bases. The junction had 15 bases not matched to a gene; V was cut back by 6 bases and J by 5 bases. The CDR3 spans 18 residues. Germline CDR1 and CDR2: MNHEY and SVGEGT. The CDR3 is CASSSRKRLAGDGDTQYF. The DNA for the CDR3 is TGTGCCAGCAGCTCAAGGAAAAGACTAGCGGGAGACGGAGATACGCAGTATTTT.

The J gene is TRBJ2-3, the V gene TRBV5-1; no definite D call. V was clipped by 0 bases and J by 2 bases, with 4 bases between them. CDR3 length equals 13 residues. Germline V CDR1 and CDR2: SGHRS, YFSETQ. The CDR3 sequence: CASSLENTDTQYF. CDR3 DNA: TGCGCCAGCAGCTTGGAAAACACAGATACGCAGTATTTT.

This clonotype showed up just a few times. The chain recombines TRBV4-2 with TRBJ2-5; D may be TRBD2 (5 bases). The CDR3 covers 13 residues. Trimming removed 1 base at V and 4 bases at J, with 7 bases between. Germline V gene data show CDR1 as LGHNA and CDR2 as YNFKEQ. The CDR3 is CASSQGRGETQYF. The CDR3 coding sequence is TGTGCCAGCAGCCAAGGCCGGGGAGAGACCCAGTACTTC.

The chain links TRBV28 to TRBJ2-6, with 7 bases identical to TRBD1. V dropped 6 bases and J dropped 2; count of bases not matched to a gene: 10. Germline values: CDR1 MDHEN, CDR2 SYDVKM. This CDR3 has 17 amino acids. The CDR3 DNA reads as TGTGCCAGCAGCAATCCGACAACAGGGGCTGGGGCCAACGTCCTGACTTTC. Translated, it gives CASSNPTTGAGANVLTF.

The chain combines TRBV4-2 with TRBJ2-7; 14 bases fit TRBD2. The CDR3 runs 16 residues. V shed 4 bases, J shed 6 bases, and the junction held 8 bases outside the gene matches. The V gene's germline CDR1 is LGHNA and CDR2 YNFKEQ. The CDR3: CASSPVGLAGESEQYF. CDR3 DNA: TGTGCCAGCAGCCCCGTGGGACTAGCGGGAGAATCCGAGCAGTACTTC.

This clonotype was counted between two and nine times. The V and J genes are TRBV5-1 and TRBJ2-7; D is possibly TRBD1 (6 bases). The CDR3 sequence is 13 residues long. With 4 bases removed from V and 3 bases from J, the gap between germline ends came to 11 bases. CDR1 is SGHRS, CDR2 YFSETQ, per germline. CDR3 sequence: CASSTMDSYEQYF. The CDR3 coding sequence is TGCGCCAGCAGCACAATGGACAGCTACGAGCAGTACTTC.

The V and J genes are TRBV4-3 and TRBJ2-3; 7 bases align to TRBD2. The CDR3 extends over 16 amino acids. Germline assignment: CDR1 LGHNA and CDR2 YSLEER. V shed 2 bases, J shed 3 bases, and the junction held 8 bases outside the gene matches. CDR3 DNA: TGCGCCAGCAGCCAAAAAATTAGCGGGCCGACAGATACGCAGTATTTT. This encodes CASSQKISGPTDTQYF.